The TCR beta chain described here comes from a study of cytomegalovirus exposure and HLA in healthy donors (dated by TCRdb to 2015 to 2018). For the study in its entirety: According to an earlier analysis of several hundred of the donors, about 179 million T cells yielded 117 million unique TCR beta sequences and approximately 300 Gb of sequence data. The genetic ancestry cluster associated with self-reported Caucasian donors included over 80% of the roughly 360 genotyped donors. Among about 360 genotyped donors of the cohort, an average of approximately 240,000 unique TCR beta nucleotide sequences were sequenced per donor, about a sixth of them non-productive. To decide whether each TCR beta V gene segment behaved as functional or pseudogenic, an earlier analysis of some 570 of the donors relied on high-throughput TCR beta sequencing. Because of strong linkage in the cohort, four or five DR-DQ haplotypes were treated as single units for association and clustering. All discovery cohort repertoires had been generated on a single sequencing platform. A later analysis re-analyzed previously published TCR beta repertoires from 600 to 850 donors and added high-resolution HLA genotyping to study TCR occurrence patterns. A separate validation cohort of roughly 110 different subjects was used in addition to the roughly 670-subject first cohort. The aim of the study was to test whether cataloging public T cell receptors could identify signatures of past pathogen exposure. Donor age, sex, ethnicity and CMV serostatus were compiled together with the repertoire data. High-throughput TCR immunosequencing, statistical association of individual TCRs with disease status, and machine learning were combined to predict cytomegalovirus infection status. Roughly 290 gigabases of sequencing data and 75 million to 85 million unique TCR sequences made up an early release that covered over 550 HLA-typed donors. Typing coverage differed by locus: A, B, C, DRB1 and DQB1 were typed in roughly 620-630 donors, DQA1 in about 500, DPA1 in some 570, and DPB1 in 472. Using immunosequencing, the study profiled T cell repertoires from some 670 subjects and related those repertoires to cytomegalovirus serostatus. In the later analysis, no new phenotypic data were used to find candidate immune exposures; instead, reliance was placed on TCR beta sequences and their occurrence across donors. A later genetic analysis took genome-wide SNP genotypes for about 65% of the 666 donors and used that subset as a discovery cohort. Class I and class II HLA loci were covered by the typing at four-digit resolution. Findings and caveats that apply to the study as a whole: Most TCR sequences were observed very rarely across donors, whereas some public TCRs were present in many individuals. Presence/absence analyses assumed roughly uniform sequencing depth across donors, an assumption that may not hold. Because counts were too low, seventeen rarely observed V segments, including chromosome 9 orphons, were left out of the earlier analysis of approximately 580 of the donors. An association between a missense DCLRE1C variant and V-gene and J-gene trimming of TCR beta chains was found in a later genetic analysis and replicated in an independent cohort. When HLA alleles, especially DR and DQ, strongly co-occurred, attributing TCR associations to individual alleles was difficult. A total of some 180 TCR beta chains were listed by the study as associated with cytomegalovirus. For the cohort, immune exposure information was limited to CMV serostatus. A further reported finding was that TCR beta sequences accurately predicted the HLA-A and HLA-B alleles for most subjects in the first cohort. In an earlier analysis of about 550 of the donors, most TCR beta V segments were observed in productive rearrangements about 90% or about 30% of the time, broadly matching IMGT annotations. A later analysis reported that several top co-occurrence clusters appeared linked to parvovirus B19, influenza, CMV and Epstein-Barr virus. In a later analysis, HLA-associated TCR beta chains showed more clonal expansion and lower generation probabilities than non-associated chains that were equally common. According to the authors, the approach could potentially be generalized to other disease states and immunological phenotypes. A later analysis found that TCR association rates varied across HLA loci, with DRB1 alleles showing the most associated TCRs and HLA-C alleles the fewest. Correlated functional status among segregating V segments might reflect linkage disequilibrium, but an unknown experimental factor could not be ruled out. A later genetic analysis reported fewer N-insertions in productive TCRs among donors in an Asian-associated ancestry cluster than the roughly 620-donor mean. Because HLA typing was unavailable for some donors at each locus, only the typed subset was used in association tests. In a later analysis, most CMV-associated TCR beta chains were found to appear HLA-restricted, with HLA associations seemingly driven largely by CMV exposure. A cluster of highly shared sequence variants was judged likely to represent a technical artifact of the sequencing pipeline. Three of the identified cytomegalovirus-associated TCR beta chains were confirmed in vitro to be specific for cytomegalovirus antigens. In this cohort, only TCR beta chains were sequenced, and detectable features were limited by the absence of alpha or paired-chain data. In a later analysis, around 15,000 TCR beta sequences were associated with specific HLA alleles at a false discovery rate of 0.05. The 87-base-pair reads could not distinguish some IMGT-functional V segments, including TRBV6-2 and TRBV6-3, so those segments were excluded. The classifier was reported to diagnose cytomegalovirus status with high specificity and sensitivity in both the original cohort and the validation cohort.

CDR1 and CDR2 (SGHDN, FVKESK) derive from the germline V gene. Trimming leaves V shorter by 3 bases and J shorter by 0 bases, with the junction holding 6 bases beyond the gene matches. The CDR3 runs 16 residues from the cysteine to the phenylalanine. The entry retains the CDR3 DNA only, 48 bases that are in frame from base 1. The library was obtained by the immunoSEQ multiplex PCR assay. A mixture of 60 forward primers for TCR Vbeta segments and 13 reverse primers for TCR Jbeta segments was used in the multiplex PCR. The CDR3 region of rearranged TCR beta genes was amplified from genomic DNA by a multiplex PCR assay. The amplified TCR beta libraries were sequenced on the Illumina HiSeq System as 87-base-pair reads. Regarding the original processing steps: A later analysis counted some 74 million unique TCR beta chains across the 666 repertoires, and 10 million to 11 million of these chains were shared by at least two donors. Raw reads were error-corrected and collapsed into unique sequences with a nearest-neighbor algorithm that merged closely related sequences to remove PCR and sequencing errors. Alignment of CDR3 sequences to IMGT reference sequences was used to assign V, D and J gene segments. Each retained sequence needed at least a six-nucleotide match to both a V gene segment and a J gene segment. A rearrangement was called productive if the CDR3 had no stop codons and remained in frame with V and J, and every other rearrangement was called non-productive. CDR3 was defined according to IMGT convention as the region running from the second conserved V-encoded cysteine to the conserved J-encoded phenylalanine. The earlier analysis of a few hundred of the donors excluded any sequence lacking an unambiguous match to a single V gene segment. An earlier analysis of some 500 of the donors classified V segments as functional when productive rearrangements were above 56.7% and as segregating when the standard deviation between donors was above 5%. To diagnose cytomegalovirus status from the catalog of TCR beta chain sequences, a statistical classification framework was built. A later analysis assigned V and J genes by comparing TCR nucleotide sequences with IMGT/GENE-DB human TR gene sequences. The TCRdist pipeline was used in a later analysis to assign CDR3 sequences and most-parsimonious VDJ recombination scenarios. A later analysis defined each TCR beta chain by its CDR3 amino acid sequence plus V-gene family, and excluded reads lacking a unique V-gene family. In a later analysis, a few hundred highly shared, low-generation-probability nucleotide sequences were removed to address suspected cross-contamination and a sequencing artifact. In a later analysis, a clonal expansion index for each public chain was calculated from normalized within-repertoire ranks of inferred template counts. Generation probabilities in a later analysis came from a VDJ recombination model fitted to out-of-frame rearrangements, and those results were checked against IGoR. Hypergeometric tests were used in a later analysis to score TCR-TCR, TCR-HLA and TCR-CMV co-occurrence, with a repertoire-size bias correction applied to the TCR pairs. A later analysis estimated false discovery rates by permuting HLA or CMV assignments 20 times. In a later analysis, co-occurring TCRs were grouped using DBSCAN, and TCRdist sequence similarity was added for clustering within HLA-allele-positive subsets. Repertoires with fewer than 30,000 or more than 120,000 public chains, plus five repertoires with anomalous nucleotide sharing, were excluded from co-occurrence clustering. TCRdb took this table from immuneACCESS and kept in-frame rearrangements with V and J called. Such tables lack part of the clones; where checked against another copy, unresolved V genes explain under half of the gap, and the rest is unexplained. D and trimming were read from the DNA, whereas the V and J calls and clone size are those reported in that table. The sample table shows around 200,000 clones, and around 77% are seen once. The leading ten clones occupy roughly 2% of the sample.

As concerns this clone: Its cognate antigen has yet to be identified. No base qualities exist here, and no much larger clone lies one base off it.

The cohort consisted of hundreds of healthy bone marrow donors. Cohort members were all nominally healthy when sampled, although unrecorded immune exposures were likely present. The donor tested CMV seronegative, placing the donor among the 350 to 400 seronegative members of the cohort. Each donor provided a peripheral blood sample, and peripheral blood mononuclear cells were used for TCR beta sequencing. The Qiagen DNeasy Blood Extraction Kit was used to extract genomic DNA from the blood cell samples. The sequence was obtained from a man aged 30 to 39 in good health and CMV-seronegative. The sequence is built from TRBV14 and TRBJ1-2; TRBD1 agrees with 8 junctional bases. Sequencing was done on a sample of PBMCs. The DNA sequence reads TGTGCCAGCAGCCATCAACCGGGACAGGCTAACTATGGCTACACCTTC. It encodes CASSHQPGQANYGYTF.